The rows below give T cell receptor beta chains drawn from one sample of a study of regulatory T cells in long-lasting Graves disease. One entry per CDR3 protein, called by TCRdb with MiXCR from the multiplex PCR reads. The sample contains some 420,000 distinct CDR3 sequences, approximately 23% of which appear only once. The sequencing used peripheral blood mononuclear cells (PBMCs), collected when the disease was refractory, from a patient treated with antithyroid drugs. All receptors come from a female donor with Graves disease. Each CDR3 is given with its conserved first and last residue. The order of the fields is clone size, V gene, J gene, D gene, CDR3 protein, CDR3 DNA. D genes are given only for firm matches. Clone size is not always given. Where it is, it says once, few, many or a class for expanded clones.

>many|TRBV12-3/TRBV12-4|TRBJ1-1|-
CASSLGDLSKAFF
TGTGCCAGCAGTTTAGGGGACCTTAGCAAAGCTTTCTTT
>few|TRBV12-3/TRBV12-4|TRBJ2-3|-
CASTAPGLFPYDTDTQYF
TGTGCCAGCACCGCCCCGGGACTCTTCCCCTATGACACAGATACGCAGTATTTT
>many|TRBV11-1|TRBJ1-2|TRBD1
CASSSTVGGADGYTF
TGTGCCAGCAGCTCAACCGTAGGGGGCGCGGATGGCTACACCTTC
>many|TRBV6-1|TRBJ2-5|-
CASSTRQMQETQYF
TGTGCCAGCAGTACCCGACAAATGCAAGAGACCCAGTACTTC
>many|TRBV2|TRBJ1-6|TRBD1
CASIEGDRTTPLHF
TGTGCCAGCATTGAGGGGGACAGGACCACTCCCCTCCACTTT
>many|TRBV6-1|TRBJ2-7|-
CASRTSFGEQYF
TGTGCCAGCAGAACTTCATTTGGCGAGCAGTACTTC
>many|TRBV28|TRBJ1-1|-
CATARPGRNTEAFF
TGTGCCACCGCGCGACCAGGGAGGAACACTGAAGCTTTCTTT
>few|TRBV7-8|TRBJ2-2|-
CASSSRAGGELFF
TGTGCCAGCAGCTCACGGGCGGGCGGGGAGCTGTTTTTT
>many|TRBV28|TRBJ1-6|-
CASRNTGISNSPLHF
TGTGCCAGCAGGAATACAGGGATTTCTAATTCACCCCTCCACTTT
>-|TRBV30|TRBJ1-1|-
CAGWGSGGTEAFF
TGTGCTGGCTGGGGCAGTGGGGGTACTGAAGCTTTCTTT
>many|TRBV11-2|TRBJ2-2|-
CASSPRITGELFF
TGTGCCAGCAGCCCTCGTATCACCGGGGAGCTGTTTTTT
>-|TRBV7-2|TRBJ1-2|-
CASSLDARMYGYTF
TGTGCCAGCAGCTTAGATGCCAGGATGTATGGCTACACCTTC
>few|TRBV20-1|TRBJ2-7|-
CSARGEAGYEQYF
TGCAGTGCTCGAGGGGAGGCAGGCTACGAGCAGTACTTC
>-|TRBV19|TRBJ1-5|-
CASSIGGAGRQPQHF
TGTGCCAGTAGTATAGGGGGGGCAGGAAGGCAGCCCCAGCATTTT
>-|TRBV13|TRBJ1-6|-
CASSQRGSPLHF
TGTGCCAGCAGCCAACGGGGGTCACCCCTCCACTTT
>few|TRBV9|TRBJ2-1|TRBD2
CASSPSGRGYNEQFF
TGTGCCAGCAGCCCTAGCGGGAGGGGCTACAATGAGCAGTTCTTC
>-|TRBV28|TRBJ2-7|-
CASSQAPKSSYEQYF
TGTGCCAGCAGCCAGGCCCCCAAAAGCTCCTACGAGCAGTACTTC
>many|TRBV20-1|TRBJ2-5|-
CSARDRRASGQETQYF
TGCAGTGCTAGAGATCGTCGGGCTTCTGGCCAAGAGACCCAGTACTTC
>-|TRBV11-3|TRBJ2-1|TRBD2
CASSLWGAGAYNEQFF
TGTGCCAGCAGCTTATGGGGAGCGGGAGCCTACAATGAGCAGTTCTTC
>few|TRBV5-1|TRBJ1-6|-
CASSLDPAGNSPLHF
TGCGCCAGCAGCTTGGATCCAGCGGGAAATTCACCCCTCCACTTT
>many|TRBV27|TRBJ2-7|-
CASSWGIGSYEQYF
TGTGCCAGCAGTTGGGGGATCGGCTCCTACGAGCAGTACTTC
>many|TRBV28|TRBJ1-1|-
CASSLWTQGPNTEAFF
TGTGCCAGCAGTTTATGGACACAGGGCCCGAACACTGAAGCTTTCTTT
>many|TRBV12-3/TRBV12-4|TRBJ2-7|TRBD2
CASSNGLAGFYEQYF
TGTGCCAGCAGTAATGGACTAGCGGGATTTTACGAGCAGTACTTC
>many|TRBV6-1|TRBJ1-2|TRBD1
CASRTGTDYGYTF
TGTGCCAGCAGGACCGGGACAGACTATGGCTACACCTTC
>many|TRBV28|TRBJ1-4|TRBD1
CASSPGTGGDEKLFF
TGTGCCAGCAGTCCGGGGACAGGGGGCGATGAAAAACTGTTTTTT
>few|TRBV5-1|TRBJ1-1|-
CASGWGPSEAFF
TGCGCCAGCGGTTGGGGACCGAGTGAAGCTTTCTTT
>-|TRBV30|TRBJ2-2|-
CAWSSDVSTGELFF
TGTGCCTGGAGTTCAGACGTCAGCACCGGGGAGCTGTTTTTT
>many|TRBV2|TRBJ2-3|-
CASSDRADTQYF
TGTGCCAGCAGTGATCGCGCAGATACGCAGTATTTT
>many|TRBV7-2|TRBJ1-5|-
CASSLPAVFNQPQHF
TGTGCCAGCAGCTTACCAGCTGTCTTCAATCAGCCCCAGCATTTT
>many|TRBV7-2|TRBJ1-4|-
CASSKRVNEKLFF
TGTGCCAGCAGCAAGAGGGTTAATGAAAAACTGTTTTTT
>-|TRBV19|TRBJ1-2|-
CASSIAGLPGYTF
TGTGCCAGTAGTATCGCAGGGCTTCCTGGCTACACCTTC
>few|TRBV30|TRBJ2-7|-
CAWRPYRVGEQYF
TGTGCCTGGAGACCCTACAGGGTCGGTGAGCAGTACTTC
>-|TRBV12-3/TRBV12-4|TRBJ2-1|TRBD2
CASSHTSGSAYNEQFF
TGTGCCAGCAGTCACACAAGCGGGAGCGCCTACAATGAGCAGTTCTTC
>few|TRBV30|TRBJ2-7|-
CAWGLRYYEQYF
TGTGCCTGGGGGCTAAGGTACTACGAGCAGTACTTC
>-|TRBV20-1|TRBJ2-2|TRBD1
CSATLEQGTGELFF
TGCAGTGCTACTCTGGAACAGGGGACCGGGGAGCTGTTTTTT
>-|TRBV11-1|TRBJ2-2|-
CASSLLGSFTGELFF
TGTGCCAGCAGCTTACTCGGGAGTTTTACCGGGGAGCTGTTTTTT
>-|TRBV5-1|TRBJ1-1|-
CASSPWTNPTEAFF
TGCGCCAGCAGCCCCTGGACGAATCCTACTGAAGCTTTCTTT
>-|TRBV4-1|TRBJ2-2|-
CASSPRGRSAGELFF
TGCGCCAGCAGCCCTCGGGGTAGGAGCGCCGGGGAGCTGTTTTTT
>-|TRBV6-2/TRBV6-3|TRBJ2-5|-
CASSYLTGTIQETQYF
TGTGCCAGCAGTTACCTCACAGGGACCATCCAAGAGACCCAGTACTTC
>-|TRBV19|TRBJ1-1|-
CASSLPRGISEAFF
TGTGCCAGTAGTCTCCCCAGGGGAATCTCTGAAGCTTTCTTT
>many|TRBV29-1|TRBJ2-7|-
CSGRDLSSYEQYF
TGCAGCGGCCGGGACTTAAGCTCCTACGAGCAGTACTTC
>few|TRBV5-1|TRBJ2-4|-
CASSLYIGGKNIQYF
TGCGCCAGCAGCTTGTACATCGGGGGCAAGAACATTCAGTACTTC
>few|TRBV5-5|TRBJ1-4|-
CASGQGLANEKLFF
TGTGCCAGCGGGCAGGGGTTAGCTAATGAAAAACTGTTTTTT
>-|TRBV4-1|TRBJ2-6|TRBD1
CASTPGQGRSGANVLTF
TGCGCCAGCACCCCGGGACAGGGAAGGTCTGGGGCCAACGTCCTGACTTTC
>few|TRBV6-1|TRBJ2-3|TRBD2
CASSEAPSGSADTQYF
TGTGCCAGCAGTGAAGCGCCAAGCGGGAGCGCAGATACGCAGTATTTT
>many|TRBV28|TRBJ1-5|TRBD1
CASSYTGANLSHRPQHF
TGTGCCAGCAGCTACACAGGGGCGAACTTGTCACATCGGCCCCAGCATTTT
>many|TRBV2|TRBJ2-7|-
CASNGEGYEQYF
TGTGCCAGCAATGGGGAAGGCTACGAGCAGTACTTC
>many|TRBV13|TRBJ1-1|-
CASSWTEVNTEAFF
TGTGCCAGCAGCTGGACAGAAGTGAACACTGAAGCTTTCTTT
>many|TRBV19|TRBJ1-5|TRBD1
CASSIDGTGSQPQHF
TGTGCCAGTAGTATAGATGGGACAGGGTCTCAGCCCCAGCATTTT
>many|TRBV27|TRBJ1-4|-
CASGLTGRGEKLFF
TGTGCCAGCGGCTTAACAGGGAGAGGGGAAAAACTGTTTTTT
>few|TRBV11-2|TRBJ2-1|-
CASSLALSSAGNEQFF
TGTGCCAGCAGCTTGGCGCTCAGTTCGGCGGGCAATGAGCAGTTCTTC
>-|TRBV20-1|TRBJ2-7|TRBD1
CSARDIADRFDEQYF
TGCAGTGCTAGAGATATCGCGGACAGGTTCGACGAGCAGTACTTC
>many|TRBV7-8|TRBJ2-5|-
CASSSLWTPQETQYF
TGTGCCAGCAGTTCCCTCTGGACTCCCCAAGAGACCCAGTACTTC
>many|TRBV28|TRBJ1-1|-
CASSPGDLNTEAFF
TGTGCCAGCAGTCCAGGGGACCTGAACACTGAAGCTTTCTTT
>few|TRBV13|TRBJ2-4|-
CASRKGGHKNIQYF
TGTGCCAGCAGAAAAGGAGGACACAAAAACATTCAGTACTTC
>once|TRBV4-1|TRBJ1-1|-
CASSTLLFEAFF
TGCGCCAGCAGCACCCTGTTGTTTGAAGCTTTCTTT
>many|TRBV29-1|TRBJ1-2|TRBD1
CSVEQGEGYTF
TGCAGCGTTGAACAGGGGGAAGGCTACACCTTC
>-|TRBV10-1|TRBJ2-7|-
CASSEFFRSSGKQYF
TGCGCCAGCAGTGAGTTTTTTAGAAGTTCGGGTAAGCAGTACTTC
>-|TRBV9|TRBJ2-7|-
CASSVGGRSYEQYF
TGTGCCAGCAGCGTAGGGGGCCGCTCCTACGAGCAGTACTTC
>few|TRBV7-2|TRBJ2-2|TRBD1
CASSFRGRLNTGELFF
TGTGCCAGCAGCTTCAGGGGGCGTCTGAACACCGGGGAGCTGTTTTTT